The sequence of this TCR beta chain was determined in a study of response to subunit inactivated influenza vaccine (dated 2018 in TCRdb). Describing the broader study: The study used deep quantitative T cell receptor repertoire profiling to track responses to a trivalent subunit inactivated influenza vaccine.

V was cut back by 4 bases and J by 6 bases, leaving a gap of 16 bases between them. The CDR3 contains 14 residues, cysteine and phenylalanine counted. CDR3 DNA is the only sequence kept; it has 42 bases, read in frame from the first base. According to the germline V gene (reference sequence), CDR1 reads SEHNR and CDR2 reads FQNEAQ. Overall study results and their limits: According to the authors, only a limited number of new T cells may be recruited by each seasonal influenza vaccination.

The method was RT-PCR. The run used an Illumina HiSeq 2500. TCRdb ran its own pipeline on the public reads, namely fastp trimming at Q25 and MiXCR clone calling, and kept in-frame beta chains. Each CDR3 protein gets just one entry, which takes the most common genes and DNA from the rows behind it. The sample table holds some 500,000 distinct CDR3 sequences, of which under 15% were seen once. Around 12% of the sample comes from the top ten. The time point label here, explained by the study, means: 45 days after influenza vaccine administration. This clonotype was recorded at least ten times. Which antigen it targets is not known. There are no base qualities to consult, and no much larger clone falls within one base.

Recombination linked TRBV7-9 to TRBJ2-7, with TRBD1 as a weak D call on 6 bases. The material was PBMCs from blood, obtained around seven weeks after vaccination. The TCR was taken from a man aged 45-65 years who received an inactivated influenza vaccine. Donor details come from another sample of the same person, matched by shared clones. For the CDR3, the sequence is CASSSVAGAGEQYF. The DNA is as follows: TGTGCCAGCAGCTCCGTAGCAGGGGCGGGCGAGCAGTACTTC.